The 7 T cell receptor beta chains reported below all come from one sample, sequenced in a study of multiple sclerosis patients with progressive multifocal leukoencephalopathy. Repertoires were generated with immunoSEQ multiplex PCR, while TCRdb's copy carries only in-frame clones and drops some. The sample yields 25,000 to 30,000 clones, 89% seen once. As to time point: five to six months of natalizumab therapy. This material consisted of PBMCs, taken from a patient treated with natalizumab. The receptor set was obtained from a human donor with multiple sclerosis.

The chain links TRBV18 to TRBJ1-5, with a possible D match to TRBD1 (5 bases). The CDR3 has 16 amino acids. Trimming pared 6 bases from V and 1 base from J, leaving 16 bases between. Germline V gene data show CDR1 as KGHSH and CDR2 as LQKENI. This CDR3 is CASSRSGVESNQPQHF. The CDR3 DNA follows: TGTGCCAGCTCCCGCTCGGGGGTCGAGAGCAATCAGCCCCAGCATTTT.

The V and J genes are TRBV30 and TRBJ1-6; D remains ambiguous. CDR3 length: 13 amino acids. V was shortened by 5 bases and J by 5 bases, with 10 bases between the two germline ends. The germline CDR1 and CDR2 sequences are GTSNPN and SVGIG (reference sequence). This CDR3 is CAWGNKNNSPLHF. CDR3 coding DNA: TGTGCCTGGGGGAACAAAAATAATTCACCCCTCCACTTT.

The chain employs TRBV19 and TRBJ1-1; 7 bases match TRBD1. CDR1 is LNHDA, CDR2 SQIVND, per germline (reference sequence). J was trimmed by 0 bases and V by 5 bases; bases with no gene match: 6. CDR3 length equals 15 residues. The CDR3 loop reads CASSYRGIMNTEAFF. The CDR3 DNA reads as TGTGCCAGTAGTTACAGGGGAATAATGAACACTGAAGCTTTCTTT.

The J gene is TRBJ1-5, the V gene TRBV5-6; D unclear. This CDR3 contains 15 residues. V lost 1 base and J 4 bases, leaving 12 bases between the germline ends. Germline V CDR1 and CDR2: SGHDT, YYEEEE. The CDR3 DNA is TGTGCCAGCAGCTTGAGACCCACTGGAAATCAGCCCCAGCATTTT. It specifies CASSLRPTGNQPQHF.

V usage is TRBV27 and J usage is TRBJ2-1; 7 positions match TRBD2. CDR3 size: 15 residues. V lost 6 bases to trimming and J lost 0 bases; unmatched junction nucleotides: 5. In germline, CDR1 is MNHEY, CDR2 SMNVEV (reference sequence). The CDR3 loop reads CASSLSGSSYNEQFF. DNA for the CDR3: TGTGCCAGCAGCCTTAGCGGGTCCTCCTACAATGAGCAGTTCTTC.

The chain has TRBV6-1 and TRBJ2-3; D is possibly TRBD1 or TRBD2 (6 bases each). Per germline, CDR1 MNHNS and CDR2 SASEGT. The CDR3 loop spans 14 amino acids. Trimming removed 8 bases at V and 1 base at J, with 13 bases between. Written as DNA, the CDR3 is TGTGCCAGCGGGTTGGGGGGCGGCACAGATACGCAGTATTTT. Translated, it gives CASGLGGGTDTQYF.

The chain is built from TRBV7-2 and TRBJ2-7, with 7 bases fitting TRBD2. Germline values: CDR1 SGHTA, CDR2 FQGNSA. This CDR3 region has 13 residues. Trimming took 2 bases from V and 4 from J; bases not matched to a gene: 2. CDR3 loop: CASSLREGYEQYF. CDR3 DNA sequence: TGTGCCAGCAGCTTAAGGGAGGGGTACGAGCAGTACTTC. Full variable domain (missing parts from reference TRBV7-2 and TRBJ2-7): GAGVSQSPSNKVTEKGKDVELRCDPISGHTALYWYRQSLGQGLEFLIYFQGNSAPDKSGLPSDRFSAERTGGSVSTLTIQRTQQEDSAVYLCASSLREGYEQYFGPGTRLTVT.